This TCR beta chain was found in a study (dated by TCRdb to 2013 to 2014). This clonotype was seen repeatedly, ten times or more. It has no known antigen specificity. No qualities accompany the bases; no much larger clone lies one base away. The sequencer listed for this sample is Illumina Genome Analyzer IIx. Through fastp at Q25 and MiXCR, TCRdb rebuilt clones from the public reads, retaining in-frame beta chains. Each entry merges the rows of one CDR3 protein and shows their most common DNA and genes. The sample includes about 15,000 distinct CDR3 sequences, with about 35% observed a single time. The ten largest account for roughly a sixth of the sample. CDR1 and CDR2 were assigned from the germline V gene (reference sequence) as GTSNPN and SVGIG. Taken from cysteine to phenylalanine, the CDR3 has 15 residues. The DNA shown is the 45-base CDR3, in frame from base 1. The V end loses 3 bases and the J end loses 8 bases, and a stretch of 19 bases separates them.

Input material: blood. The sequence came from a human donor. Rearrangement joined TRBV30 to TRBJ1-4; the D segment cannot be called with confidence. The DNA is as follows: TGTGCCTGGAGCGTCCCCGACACGGGATGGGAAAAACTGTTTTTT. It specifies CAWSVPDTGWEKLFF. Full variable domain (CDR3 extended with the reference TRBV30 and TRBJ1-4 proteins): SQTIHQWPATLVQPVGSPLSLECTVEGTSNPNLYWYRQAAGRGLQLLFYSVGIGQISSEVPQNLSASRPQDRQFILSSKKLLLSDSGFYLCAWSVPDTGWEKLFFGSGTQLSVL.